This TCR beta chain is from a study of blood T cell repertoires in COVID-19. At the level of the study: T cells, B-cell-depleted T cells, or PBMCs supplied cDNA or gDNA.

In the authors' workflow: Reference gene primers were amplified, and this amplification served to estimate nucleated cell counts. TCRdb's copy holds only in-frame clones and misses some; the assay was immunoSEQ multiplex PCR. V and J calls and clone size are copied from that table; D and trimming were computed from the DNA. The table shows about 210,000 clones, with about four fifths occurring only once. This sequence originates from a woman in her forties or fifties with acute COVID-19. The specimen sequenced was PBMCs or T cells enriched from blood (not recorded which).

The CDR3 here is CATSRDQGPGNTIYF. CDR3 DNA: TGTGCCACCAGCAGAGACCAGGGGCCTGGAAACACCATATATTTT. The chain links TRBV15 to TRBJ1-3, with D maybe TRBD1 (6 bases). V was cut by 0 bases and J by 2 bases, with 8 bases left in between. The CDR3 consists of 15 residues. CDR1 and CDR2 (germline): LNHNV, YYDKDF (reference sequence). Variable domain in full (rest from reference TRBV15 and TRBJ1-3): DAMVIQNPRYQVTQFGKPVTLSCSQTLNHNVMYWYQQKSSQAPKLLFHYYDKDFNNEADTPDNFQSRRPNTSFCFLDIRSPGLGDTAMYLCATSRDQGPGNTIYFGEGSWLTVV.